Each of the 2 T cell receptor beta chains below was sequenced from the same sample in a study of blood T cell repertoires in COVID-19. Produced via immunoSEQ multiplex PCR; TCRdb's table is partial and in-frame only. Of 150,000 or so clones listed, roughly 79% are singletons. The sequencing sample was made of PBMCs or T cells enriched from blood (not recorded which). These receptors came from a woman aged 50 to 60 who had recovered from COVID-19.

The chain employs TRBV9 and TRBJ1-6; weak D call: TRBD1 (5 bases). The CDR3 runs 17 residues. Germline V gene sequence: CDR1 SGDLS, CDR2 YYNGEE. Deletions cut 4 bases from V and 6 bases from J, with 20 bases between. The CDR3 nucleotides read TGTGCCAGCAGCCCCGCTTCCACCGGGACTTTTAATTCACCCCTCCACTTT. It translates to CASSPASTGTFNSPLHF. Variable domain in full (rest from reference TRBV9 and TRBJ1-6): DSGVTQTPKHLITATGQRVTLRCSPRSGDLSVYWYQQSLDQGLQFLIQYYNGEERAKGNILERFSAQQFPDLHSELNLSSLELGDSALYFCASSPASTGTFNSPLHFGNGTRLTVT.

This clone was seen only once. The chain recombines TRBV29-1 with TRBJ2-7; TRBD1 matches at 8 bases. CDR3 length equals 13 residues. J gave up 3 bases and V 4 bases, and 5 bases lay outside the gene matches. Looked up from germline, CDR1 is SQVTM and CDR2 is ANQGSEA. The CDR3 here is CSVGGRGLYEQYF. CDR3 in DNA: TGCAGCGTTGGGGGCAGGGGGCTCTACGAGCAGTACTTC.